Included here is one T cell receptor (beta chain) sequence, with context. The specificity of this receptor is unknown. No quality values exist for individual bases; no much larger clone is one base distant. This sample is part of a study of cytomegalovirus exposure and HLA in healthy donors (dated by TCRdb to about 2017). Background on the whole study: An earlier analysis of several hundred of the donors reported under 300 Gb of sequence data and 117 million unique TCR beta sequences obtained from about 179 million T cells. The T cell repertoires of 666 subjects were profiled by immunosequencing and related to cytomegalovirus serostatus. A later analysis re-examined previously published TCR beta repertoires from hundreds of donors and added high-resolution HLA genotyping to investigate patterns of TCR occurrence. Donor age, sex, ethnicity and CMV serostatus were collected together with the repertoire data. In a later genetic analysis, genome-wide SNP genotypes for about 60% of the 666 donors were used, and that subset was treated as a discovery cohort. Every discovery cohort repertoire had been produced on one sequencing platform. In addition to the first cohort of roughly 670 subjects, a separate validation cohort of approximately 110 different subjects was used. To predict cytomegalovirus infection status, the study brought together high-throughput TCR immunosequencing, statistical association of individual TCRs with disease status, and machine learning. The later analysis used no new phenotypic data to find candidate immune exposures, relying instead on TCR beta sequences and their occurrence across donors. Typing coverage varied by locus: about 620-630 donors for A, B, C, DRB1 and DQB1; more than 500 for DQA1; around 570 for DPA1; more than 450 for DPB1. Of the 398 genotyped donors, 81% fell in the genetic ancestry cluster associated with self-reported Caucasian donors. The aim of the study was to test whether cataloging public T cell receptors could identify signatures of past pathogen exposure. An earlier analysis of about 600 of the donors used high-throughput TCR beta sequencing to judge whether each TCR beta V gene segment behaved as functional or pseudogenic. Among almost 400 genotyped donors of the cohort, an average of approximately 240,000 unique TCR beta nucleotide sequences were sequenced per donor, about a sixth of them non-productive. Roughly 5 DR-DQ haplotypes were handled as single units for association and clustering, since linkage in the cohort was strong. HLA typing included class I and class II loci at four-digit resolution. An early release that covered 500 to 800 HLA-typed donors contained 300 to 350 gigabases of sequencing data and 80 million or so unique TCR sequences. What the authors observed across the whole study: In this cohort, only TCR beta chains were sequenced, and detectable features were limited by the absence of alpha or paired-chain data. The classifier was reported to diagnose cytomegalovirus status with high specificity and sensitivity in both the original cohort and the validation cohort. An association between a missense DCLRE1C variant and V-gene and J-gene trimming of TCR beta chains was found in a later genetic analysis and replicated in an independent cohort. According to a later genetic analysis, donors in an Asian-associated ancestry cluster had fewer N-insertions in productive TCRs than the approximately 630-donor mean. A later analysis found that HLA-associated TCR beta chains were more clonally expanded and had lower generation probabilities than equally common non-associated chains. The sequencing pipeline was judged likely to have produced a cluster of highly shared sequence variants as a technical artifact. Some IMGT-functional V segments, including TRBV6-2 and TRBV6-3, could not be told apart with the 87-base-pair reads, so those segments were excluded. For the cohort, immune exposure information was limited to CMV serostatus. Presence/absence analyses assumed roughly uniform sequencing depth across donors, an assumption that may not hold. In the study, about 150 TCR beta chains were listed as associated with cytomegalovirus. Strong co-occurrence of HLA alleles, especially DR and DQ, made assigning TCR associations to individual alleles difficult. A further reported finding was that TCR beta sequences accurately predicted the HLA-A and HLA-B alleles for most subjects in the first cohort. Linkage disequilibrium might explain the correlated functional status among segregating V segments, but an unknown experimental factor could not be ruled out. Most TCR sequences were seen in very few donors, while some public TCRs were found in many individuals. Because counts were too low, 15 to 20 rarely observed V segments, including chromosome 9 orphons, were excluded from the earlier analysis of some 540 of the donors. Three of the identified cytomegalovirus-associated TCR beta chains were confirmed in vitro to be specific for cytomegalovirus antigens. In a later analysis, some 17,000 TCR beta sequences were associated with specific HLA alleles at a false discovery rate of 0.05. A later analysis found that most CMV-associated TCR beta chains appeared HLA-restricted, with HLA associations seemingly driven largely by CMV exposure. It was suggested by the authors that the approach could potentially be generalized to other disease states and immunological phenotypes. In an earlier analysis of approximately 590 of the donors, most TCR beta V segments were observed in productive rearrangements about 87% or about 30% of the time, broadly matching IMGT annotations. Because some donors lacked HLA typing at each locus, the association tests relied only on the typed subset. A later analysis reported that several top co-occurrence clusters appeared linked to parvovirus B19, influenza, CMV and Epstein-Barr virus. According to a later analysis, TCR association rates differed among HLA loci, with DRB1 alleles showing the most associated TCRs and HLA-C alleles showing the fewest.

From the cysteine through the phenylalanine, the CDR3 covers 15 amino acids. This entry keeps only the CDR3 DNA: 45 bases, framed from base 1. V and J are trimmed by 6 bases and 5 bases, and the gene matches miss 10 bases of the junction. From a lookup of the germline V gene (reference sequence), CDR1 and CDR2 are WNHNN and SYGVQD. The cohort consisted of 600 or so healthy bone marrow donors. At the time of sampling, every cohort member was nominally healthy, though immune exposures that went unrecorded were likely present. The donor was CMV seropositive and was included in the group of 300 or so seropositive cohort members. Every donor gave a peripheral blood sample, and the peripheral blood mononuclear cells from that sample were used for TCR beta sequencing. Genomic DNA was extracted from the blood cell samples with the Qiagen DNeasy Blood Extraction Kit. Libraries came from the immunoSEQ multiplex PCR assay. For the multiplex PCR, a mixture combining 60 forward primers for TCR Vbeta segments and 13 reverse primers for TCR Jbeta segments was used. Amplification of the CDR3 region of rearranged TCR beta genes was performed with a multiplex PCR assay on genomic DNA. Amplified TCR beta libraries were sequenced as 87-base-pair reads on the Illumina HiSeq System. The original pipeline was this. A later analysis tallied around 82 million unique TCR beta chains across the 700 or so repertoires, and about 12 million of those chains were shared by two or more donors. Raw reads were error-corrected and collapsed into unique sequences with a nearest-neighbor algorithm that merged closely related sequences to remove PCR and sequencing errors. CDR3 sequences were aligned to IMGT reference sequences to assign V, D and J gene segments. Each retained sequence needed at least a six-nucleotide match to both a V gene segment and a J gene segment. A rearrangement counted as productive if the CDR3 had no stop codons and remained in frame with V and J, and every other rearrangement counted as non-productive. CDR3 was defined according to IMGT convention as the region running from the second conserved V-encoded cysteine to the conserved J-encoded phenylalanine. The earlier analysis of about 590 of the donors excluded sequences that lacked an unambiguous match to a single V gene segment. An earlier analysis of a few hundred of the donors classified V segments as functional when productive rearrangements were above 56.7% and as segregating when the standard deviation between donors was above 5%. To diagnose cytomegalovirus status from the catalog of TCR beta chain sequences, a statistical classification framework was built. In a later analysis, V and J genes were assigned by comparing TCR nucleotide sequences against IMGT/GENE-DB human TR gene sequences. In a later analysis, CDR3 sequences and most-parsimonious VDJ recombination scenarios were assigned using the TCRdist pipeline. In a later analysis, each TCR beta chain was defined by its CDR3 amino acid sequence together with its V-gene family, and reads without a unique V-gene family were excluded. To address suspected cross-contamination and a sequencing artifact, a later analysis removed roughly 640 highly shared, low-generation-probability nucleotide sequences. A later analysis calculated a clonal expansion index for each public chain from normalized within-repertoire ranks of inferred template counts. In a later analysis, generation probabilities were computed with a VDJ recombination model fitted to out-of-frame rearrangements, and the resulting probabilities were checked against IGoR. In a later analysis, hypergeometric tests were used to score TCR-TCR, TCR-HLA and TCR-CMV co-occurrence, with a repertoire-size bias correction applied to TCR pairs. A later analysis estimated false discovery rates by permuting HLA or CMV assignments 20 times. In a later analysis, co-occurring TCRs were grouped using DBSCAN, with TCRdist sequence similarity added in when clustering inside HLA-allele-positive subsets. For co-occurrence clustering, repertoires with fewer than 30,000 or more than 120,000 public chains were excluded, along with about five repertoires with anomalous nucleotide sharing. This immuneACCESS table, as held by TCRdb, lists in-frame sequences with V and J called but not all clones. Of the missing ones, under half trace to an unresolved V gene in checked studies; the others have no known cause. V, J and clone size are taken as reported in that table, and D and trimming were inferred from the DNA itself. The sample records 120,000 or so clones, 83% of which are singletons. The ten largest make up approximately 3.6% of the sample.

The clonotype originates from a middle-aged woman in good health and CMV-seropositive. The sequence is built from TRBV10-1 and TRBJ2-1; TRBD1 matches 7 bases in the middle. Specimen: PBMCs. CDR3 region: CASSLTGKDDNEQFF. The DNA reads TGCGCCAGCAGCCTGACAGGGAAGGACGACAATGAGCAGTTCTTC.